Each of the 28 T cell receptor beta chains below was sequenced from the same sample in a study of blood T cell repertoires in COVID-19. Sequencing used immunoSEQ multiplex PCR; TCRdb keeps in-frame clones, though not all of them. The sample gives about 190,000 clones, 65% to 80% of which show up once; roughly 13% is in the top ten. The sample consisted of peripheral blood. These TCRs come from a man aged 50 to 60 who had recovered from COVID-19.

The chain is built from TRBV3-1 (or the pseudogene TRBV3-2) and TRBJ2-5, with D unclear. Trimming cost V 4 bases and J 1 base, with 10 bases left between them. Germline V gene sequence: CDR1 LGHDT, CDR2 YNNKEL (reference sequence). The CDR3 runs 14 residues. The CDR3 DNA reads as TGTGCCAGCAGCCGAGTAGTTTTCCAAGAGACCCAGTACTTC. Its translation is CASSRVVFQETQYF.

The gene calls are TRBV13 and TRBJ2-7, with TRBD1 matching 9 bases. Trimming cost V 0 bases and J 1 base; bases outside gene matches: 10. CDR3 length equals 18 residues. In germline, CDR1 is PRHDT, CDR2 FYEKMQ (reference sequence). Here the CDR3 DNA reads TGTGCCAGCAGCTTAGGCCTCCACGAACAGGGGGCGTCCTACGAGCAGTACTTC. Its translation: CASSLGLHEQGASYEQYF.

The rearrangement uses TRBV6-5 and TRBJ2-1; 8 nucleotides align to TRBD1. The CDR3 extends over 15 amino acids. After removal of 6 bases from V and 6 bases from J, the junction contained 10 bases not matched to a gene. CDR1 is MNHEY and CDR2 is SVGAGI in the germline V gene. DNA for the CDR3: TGTGCCAGCAGGTCCGGGACAGGAAATAGCAATGAGCAGTTCTTC. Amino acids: CASRSGTGNSNEQFF.

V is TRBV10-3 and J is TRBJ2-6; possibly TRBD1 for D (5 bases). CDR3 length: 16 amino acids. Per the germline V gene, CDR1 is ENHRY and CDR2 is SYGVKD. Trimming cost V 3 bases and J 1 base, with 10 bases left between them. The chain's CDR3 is CAISEQAPSGANVLTF. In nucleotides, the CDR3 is TGTGCCATCAGTGAACAGGCGCCTTCTGGGGCCAACGTCCTGACTTTC.

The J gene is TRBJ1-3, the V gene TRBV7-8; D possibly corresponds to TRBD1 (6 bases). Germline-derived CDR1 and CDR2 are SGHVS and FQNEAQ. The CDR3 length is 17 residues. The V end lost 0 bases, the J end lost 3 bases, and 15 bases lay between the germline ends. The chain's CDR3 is CASSLAVRGARGNTIYF. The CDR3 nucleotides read TGTGCCAGCAGCTTAGCGGTTCGGGGGGCGCGTGGAAACACCATATATTTT. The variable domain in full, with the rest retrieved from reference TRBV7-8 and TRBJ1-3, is GAGVSQSPRYKVAKRGQDVALRCDPISGHVSLFWYQQALGQGPEFLTYFQNEAQLDKSGLPSDRFFAERPEGSVSTLKIQRTQQEDSAVYLCASSLAVRGARGNTIYFGEGSWLTVV.

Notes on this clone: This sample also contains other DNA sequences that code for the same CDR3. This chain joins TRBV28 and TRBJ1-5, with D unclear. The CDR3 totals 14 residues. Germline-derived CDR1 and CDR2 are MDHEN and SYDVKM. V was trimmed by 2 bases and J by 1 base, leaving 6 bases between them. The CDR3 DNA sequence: TGTGCCAGCAGTTTAGGGCAGAGCAATCAGCCCCAGCATTTT. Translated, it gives CASSLGQSNQPQHF.

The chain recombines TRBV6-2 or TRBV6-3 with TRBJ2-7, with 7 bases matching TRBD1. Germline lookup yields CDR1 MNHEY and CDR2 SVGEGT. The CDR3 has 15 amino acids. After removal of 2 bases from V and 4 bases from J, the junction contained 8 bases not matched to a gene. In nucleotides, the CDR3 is TGTGCCAGCAGTTACGACCGGGACAGACTATACGAGCAGTACTTC. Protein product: CASSYDRDRLYEQYF.

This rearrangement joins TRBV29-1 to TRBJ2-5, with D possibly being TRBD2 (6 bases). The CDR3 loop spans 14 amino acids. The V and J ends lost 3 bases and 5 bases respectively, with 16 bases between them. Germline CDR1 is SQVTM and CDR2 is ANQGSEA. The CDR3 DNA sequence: TGCAGCGTTGAGCGCGGGGTTGGCGGGGAGACCCAGTACTTC. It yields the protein CSVERGVGGETQYF.

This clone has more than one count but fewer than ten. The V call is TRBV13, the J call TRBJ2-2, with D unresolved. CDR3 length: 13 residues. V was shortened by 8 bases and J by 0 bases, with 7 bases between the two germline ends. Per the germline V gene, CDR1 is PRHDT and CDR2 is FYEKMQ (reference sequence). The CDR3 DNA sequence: TGTGCCAGCTCGGAGACGAACACCGGGGAGCTGTTTTTT. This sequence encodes CASSETNTGELFF.

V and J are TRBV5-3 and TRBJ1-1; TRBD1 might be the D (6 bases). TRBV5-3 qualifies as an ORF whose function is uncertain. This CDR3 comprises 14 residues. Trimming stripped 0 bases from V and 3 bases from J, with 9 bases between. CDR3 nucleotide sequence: TGTGCCAGAAGCTTGGACAGGGTGGACACTGAAGCTTTCTTT. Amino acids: CARSLDRVDTEAFF.

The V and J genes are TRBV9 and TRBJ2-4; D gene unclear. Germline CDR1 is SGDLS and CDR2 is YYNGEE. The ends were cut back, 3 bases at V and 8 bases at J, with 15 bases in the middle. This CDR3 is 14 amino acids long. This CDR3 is CASSALGNTDIQYF. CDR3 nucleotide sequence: TGTGCCAGCAGCGCCCTAGGAAATACGGACATTCAGTACTTC.

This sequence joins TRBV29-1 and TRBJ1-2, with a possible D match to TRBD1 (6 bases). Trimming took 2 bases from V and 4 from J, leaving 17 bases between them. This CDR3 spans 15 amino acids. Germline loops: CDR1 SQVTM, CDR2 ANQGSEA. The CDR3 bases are TGCAGCGTTGAATTTCCCGACAGGAATATCTATGGCTACACCTTC. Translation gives CSVEFPDRNIYGYTF.

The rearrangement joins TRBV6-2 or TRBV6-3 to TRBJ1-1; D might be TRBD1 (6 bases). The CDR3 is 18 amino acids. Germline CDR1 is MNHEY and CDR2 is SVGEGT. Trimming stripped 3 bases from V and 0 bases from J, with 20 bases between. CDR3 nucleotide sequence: TGTGCCAGCAGTTATACCTTCGGGCAGGGGTGGATGAACACTGAAGCTTTCTTT. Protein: CASSYTFGQGWMNTEAFF.

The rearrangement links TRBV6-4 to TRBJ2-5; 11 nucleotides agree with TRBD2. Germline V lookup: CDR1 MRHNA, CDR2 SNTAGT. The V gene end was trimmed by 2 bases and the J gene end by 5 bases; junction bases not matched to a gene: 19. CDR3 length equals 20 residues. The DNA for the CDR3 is TGTGCCAGCAGTGACGCGAGGGCCGGGACTAGCGGCCGAGGAGGGGAGACCCAGTACTTC. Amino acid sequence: CASSDARAGTSGRGGETQYF.

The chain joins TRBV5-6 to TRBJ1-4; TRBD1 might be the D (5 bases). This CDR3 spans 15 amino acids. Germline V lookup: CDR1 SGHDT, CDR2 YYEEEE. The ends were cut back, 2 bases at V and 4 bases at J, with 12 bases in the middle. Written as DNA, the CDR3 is TGTGCCAGCAGCTTCGGGGACTCCATTAATGAAAAACTGTTTTTT. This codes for CASSFGDSINEKLFF.

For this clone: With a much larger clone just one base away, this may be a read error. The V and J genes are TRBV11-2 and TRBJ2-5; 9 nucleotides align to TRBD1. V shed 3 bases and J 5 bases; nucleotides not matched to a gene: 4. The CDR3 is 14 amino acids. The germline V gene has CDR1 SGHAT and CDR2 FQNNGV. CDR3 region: CASSFWTGEETQYF. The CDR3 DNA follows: TGTGCCAGCAGCTTTTGGACAGGGGAGGAGACCCAGTACTTC.

The DNA for the CDR3 is TGCGCCAGCAGCTTGGAGGGACAGGGGTTCGGCTATGGCTACACCTTC. It encodes CASSLEGQGFGYGYTF. This chain links TRBV5-1 with TRBJ1-2; 10 bases map to TRBD1. The trim removed 0 bases at V and 4 bases at J, leaving 6 bases unmatched. CDR1 and CDR2 from the germline V gene are SGHRS and YFSETQ. The CDR3 runs 16 residues.

DNA of the CDR3: TGCGCCAGCAGACCCGGGACAACCAACACAGATACGCAGTATTTT. Amino acids: CASRPGTTNTDTQYF. The J gene is TRBJ2-3, the V gene TRBV5-1, with TRBD1 as a possible D gene (6 bases). The germline gives CDR1 SGHRS, CDR2 YFSETQ. The CDR3 covers 15 residues. Trimming stripped 5 bases from V and 2 bases from J, with 15 bases between.

The CDR3 region has the DNA TGTGCCAGCAGCTCCCAGGGACTAGCGGACGGAGAGACCCAGTACTTC. It translates to CASSSQGLADGETQYF. The chain links TRBV7-8 to TRBJ2-5; the match to TRBD2 covers 11 bases. The CDR3 sequence is 16 residues long. Germline V gene data show CDR1 as SGHVS and CDR2 as FQNEAQ. V shed 4 bases, J shed 4 bases, and the junction held 8 bases outside the gene matches.

As DNA, the CDR3 is TGTGCCAGCAGCCGAATCTGGGCAGGGGGCCGCACCGGGGAGCTGTTTTTT. Encoded protein: CASSRIWAGGRTGELFF. This chain uses TRBV27 with TRBJ2-2, with TRBD1 identical over 8 bases. This CDR3 comprises 17 residues. J was trimmed by 4 bases and V by 6 bases; bases with no gene match: 13. Germline V lookup: CDR1 MNHEY, CDR2 SMNVEV (reference sequence).

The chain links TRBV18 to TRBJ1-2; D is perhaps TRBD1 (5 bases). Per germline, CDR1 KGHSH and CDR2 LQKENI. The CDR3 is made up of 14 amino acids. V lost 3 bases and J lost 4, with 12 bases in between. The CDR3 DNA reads TGTGCCAGCTCACCCTACGACAGCGTCTATGGCTACACCTTC. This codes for CASSPYDSVYGYTF.

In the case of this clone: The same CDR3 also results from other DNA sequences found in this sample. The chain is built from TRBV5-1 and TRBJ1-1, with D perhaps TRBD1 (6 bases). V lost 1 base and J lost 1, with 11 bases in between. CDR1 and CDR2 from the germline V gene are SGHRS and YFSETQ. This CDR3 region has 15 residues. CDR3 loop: CASSLQGRGNTEAFF. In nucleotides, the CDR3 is TGCGCCAGCAGCTTGCAGGGCAGGGGGAACACTGAAGCTTTCTTT.

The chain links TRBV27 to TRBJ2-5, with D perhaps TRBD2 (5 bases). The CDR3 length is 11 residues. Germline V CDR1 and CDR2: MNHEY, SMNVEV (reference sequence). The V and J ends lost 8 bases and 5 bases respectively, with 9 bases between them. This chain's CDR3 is CASRGKETQYF. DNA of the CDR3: TGTGCCAGCCGGGGAAAGGAGACCCAGTACTTC.

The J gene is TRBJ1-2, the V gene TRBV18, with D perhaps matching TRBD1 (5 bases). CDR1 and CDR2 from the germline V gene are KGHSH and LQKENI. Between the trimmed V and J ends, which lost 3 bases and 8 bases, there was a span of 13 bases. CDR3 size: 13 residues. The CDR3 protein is CASSPREGNGYTF. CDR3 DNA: TGTGCCAGCTCACCGAGGGAGGGGAACGGCTACACCTTC.

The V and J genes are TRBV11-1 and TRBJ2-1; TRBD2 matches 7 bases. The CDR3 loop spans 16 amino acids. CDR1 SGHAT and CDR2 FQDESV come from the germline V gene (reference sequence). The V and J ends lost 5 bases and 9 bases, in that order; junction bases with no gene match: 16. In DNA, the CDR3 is TGTGCCAGCAGCCACCTTGGGGAGGGCCCGGGGGTTGAGCAGTTCTTC. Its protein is CASSHLGEGPGVEQFF.

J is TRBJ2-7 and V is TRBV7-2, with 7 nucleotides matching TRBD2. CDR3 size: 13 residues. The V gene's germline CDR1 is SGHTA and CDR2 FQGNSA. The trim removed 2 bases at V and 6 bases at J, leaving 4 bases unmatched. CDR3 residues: CASSLSLAAEQYF. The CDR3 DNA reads TGTGCCAGCAGCTTATCCCTAGCGGCCGAGCAGTACTTC.

The CDR3 protein is CASSYRGGRETQYF. The CDR3 DNA sequence: TGTGCCAGCAGTTACAGGGGGGGGCGAGAGACCCAGTACTTC. This chain links TRBV6-5 with TRBJ2-5; weak D call: TRBD2 (7 bases). Germline CDR1 is MNHEY and CDR2 is SVGAGI. V was cut by 2 bases and J by 4 bases, with 11 bases left in between. This CDR3 has 14 amino acids.

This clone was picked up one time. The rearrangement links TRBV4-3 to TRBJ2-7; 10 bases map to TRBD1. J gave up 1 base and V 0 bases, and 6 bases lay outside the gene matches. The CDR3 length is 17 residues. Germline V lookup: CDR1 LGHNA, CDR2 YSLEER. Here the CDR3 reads CASSQDWTGGLSYEQYF. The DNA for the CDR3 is TGCGCCAGCAGCCAAGATTGGACAGGGGGGCTATCCTACGAGCAGTACTTC.